One sample yielded the 28 T cell receptor beta chains listed below, sequenced in a study of OX40 agonist ivuxolimab in advanced cancers. The table came from immunoSEQ multiplex PCR; TCRdb's copy has only in-frame clones and leaves some out. The sample consists of tens of thousands of clones, less than 90% of them appearing once. Specimen: CD4+ or CD8+ T cells sorted from blood, collected in a trial of the OX40 agonist ivuxolimab. The receptors were sampled from an adult with an advanced solid tumor such as melanoma, head and neck, liver or kidney cancer.

The CDR3 spells CASSIMAGNEQYF. In nucleotides, the CDR3 is TGTGCCAGTAGTATTATGGCAGGGAACGAGCAGTACTTC. The V and J genes are TRBV19 and TRBJ2-7, with a tentative D call TRBD1 (5 bases). CDR1 LNHDA and CDR2 SQIVND come from the germline V gene (reference sequence). Trimming shortened V by 3 bases and J by 5 bases, and 11 bases separated the two germline ends. CDR3 length: 13 amino acids.

V gene TRBV6-5 combines with J gene TRBJ2-1; D not resolved. The ends were cut back, 2 bases at V and 4 bases at J, with 6 bases in the middle. Germline V gives CDR1 MNHEY, CDR2 SVGAGI. The CDR3 consists of 13 residues. CDR3 amino acids: CASSYRQYNEQFF. CDR3 coding DNA: TGTGCCAGCAGTTACCGACAATACAATGAGCAGTTCTTC.

This clone has a single count. The DNA of the CDR3 is TGTGCCAGCAGTGATGGCTTTAGCAATCAGCCCCAGCATTTT. Residues: CASSDGFSNQPQHF. The chain couples TRBV2 to TRBJ1-5; no clear D gene. Germline-derived CDR1 and CDR2 are SNHLY and FYNNEI. V was clipped by 3 bases and J by 0 bases, with 6 bases between them. The CDR3 is 14 amino acids.

This clone has only one observation. The genes are TRBV7-6 and TRBJ2-5; no definite D call. The V gene's germline CDR1 is SGHVS and CDR2 FNYEAQ. V was cut by 6 bases and J by 1 base, with 9 bases left in between. The CDR3 is 13 residues long. This chain's CDR3 is CASSRAPQETQYF. CDR3 nucleotides: TGTGCCAGCAGTCGGGCCCCCCAAGAGACCCAGTACTTC.

The rearrangement joins TRBV27 to TRBJ2-7, with unresolved D. Trimming left V 3 bases short and J 1 base short, with 7 bases between. CDR3 length: 13 residues. Germline CDR1 MNHEY, CDR2 SMNVEV (reference sequence). CDR3 coding DNA: TGTGCCAGCAGTTTCGGACGGTCCTACGAGCAGTACTTC. It is translated as CASSFGRSYEQYF.

The V gene is TRBV7-6, the J gene TRBJ2-7; weak D call: TRBD2 (5 bases). CDR1 is SGHVS and CDR2 is FNYEAQ in the germline V gene. Trimming took 8 bases from V and 0 from J, leaving 23 bases between them. The CDR3 consists of 17 residues. The CDR3 nucleotides read TGTGCCAGCGGAGGAACGGCGGCCGACCACAACTCCTACGAGCAGTACTTC. It translates to CASGGTAADHNSYEQYF.

This clone was found a few times. The chain recombines TRBV29-1 with TRBJ2-1, with a tentative D call TRBD1 (6 bases). Germline CDR1 and CDR2: SQVTM and ANQGSEA. This CDR3 comprises 14 residues. Trimming removed 4 bases from V and 0 bases from J, with 10 bases in between. CDR3 nucleotide sequence: TGCAGCGTTGCTACGGACAGCTCCTACAATGAGCAGTTCTTC. The encoded protein is CSVATDSSYNEQFF.

This chain joins TRBV15 and TRBJ2-1; maybe TRBD1 (5 bases). Germline V gene data show CDR1 as LNHNV and CDR2 as YYDKDF (reference sequence). V was trimmed by 0 bases and J by 11 bases, leaving 17 bases between them. The length of the CDR3 is 15 residues. The CDR3 spells CATSREKGLFDKQFF. The CDR3, as DNA: TGTGCCACCAGCAGAGAGAAGGGGTTGTTTGACAAGCAGTTCTTC.

The rearrangement links TRBV19 to TRBJ1-2, with 7 bases matching TRBD1. Germline CDR1 LNHDA, CDR2 SQIVND (reference sequence). V lost 5 bases to trimming and J lost 1 base; unmatched junction nucleotides: 4. The CDR3 runs 14 residues. The CDR3 coding sequence is TGTGCCAGTAGTCCAGGGACAGATAACTATGGCTACACCTTC. It specifies CASSPGTDNYGYTF.

The chain has TRBV7-6 and TRBJ2-2; 9 bases are a match to TRBD2. The ends lost 2 bases at V and 6 bases at J; junction bases unmatched: 7. Germline V gene data show CDR1 as SGHVS and CDR2 as FNYEAQ. This CDR3 has 16 amino acids. The CDR3 loop is CASSLWTSEGAGELFF. The CDR3, as DNA: TGTGCCAGCAGCTTATGGACTAGCGAGGGGGCCGGGGAGCTGTTTTTT.

This rearrangement joins TRBV6-5 to TRBJ2-2; TRBD2 might be the D (5 bases). Trimming took off 0 bases at V and 7 bases at J, with 12 bases between the two ends. The CDR3 runs 15 residues. Germline V CDR1 and CDR2: MNHEY, SVGAGI. The CDR3 sequence: CASSYSVPGGGELFF. For the CDR3, the DNA is TGTGCCAGCAGTTACTCTGTCCCTGGAGGCGGGGAGCTGTTTTTT.

The V call is TRBV28, the J call TRBJ1-1; D gene ambiguous. V lost 7 bases, J lost 4 bases, and 13 bases lay in between. The CDR3 is made up of 13 amino acids. Germline CDR1 MDHEN, CDR2 SYDVKM. The CDR3 bases are TGTGCCAGCACCTCTATTGGGAGCACTGAAGCTTTCTTT. Translated, it gives CASTSIGSTEAFF.

This sequence joins TRBV4-3 and TRBJ2-3; D may be TRBD2 (6 bases). Per the germline V gene, CDR1 is LGHNA and CDR2 is YSLEER. V gave up 0 bases and J gave up 4 bases, with 14 bases separating them. This CDR3 spans 16 amino acids. CDR3 residues: CASSQEVTSGADTQYF. CDR3 DNA sequence: TGCGCCAGCAGCCAAGAGGTAACCTCGGGGGCAGATACGCAGTATTTT.

This sequence joins TRBV6-6 and TRBJ2-7, with D possibly being TRBD2 (6 bases). The germline gives CDR1 MNHNY, CDR2 SVGAGI (reference sequence). There are 15 residues in the CDR3. V lost 2 bases and J lost 0, with 11 bases in between. CDR3 nucleotide sequence: TGTGCCAGCAGTTACCAGGGACTGAGCTCCTACGAGCAGTACTTC. It codes for CASSYQGLSSYEQYF.

This clone is classed as medium-sized. The V gene is TRBV28, the J gene TRBJ1-5; 9 bases agree with TRBD1. There are 15 residues in the CDR3. V lost 5 bases to trimming and J lost 6 bases; unmatched junction nucleotides: 8. Per the germline V gene, CDR1 is MDHEN and CDR2 is SYDVKM. CDR3 bases: TGTGCCAGCAGTCCCCGAGACAGGGGGATTCAGCCCCAGCATTTT. Amino acids: CASSPRDRGIQPQHF.

The chain carries TRBV6-5 and TRBJ1-6; D uncertain. The V gene's germline CDR1 is MNHEY and CDR2 SVGAGI. The CDR3 totals 14 residues. Trimming removed 6 bases at V and 9 bases at J, with 15 bases between. In DNA form, the CDR3 reads TGTGCCAGCAGCCTGGAGGCCAGCAGTTCACCCCTCCACTTT. It translates to CASSLEASSSPLHF.

J is TRBJ1-1 and V is TRBV27; maybe TRBD1 (5 bases). CDR3 length: 14 amino acids. The V end lost 5 bases, the J end lost 0 bases, and 10 bases lay between the germline ends. Germline-derived CDR1 and CDR2 are MNHEY and SMNVEV (reference sequence). CDR3 in amino acids: CASSQGVMNTEAFF. The CDR3 bases are TGTGCCAGCAGTCAAGGGGTCATGAACACTGAAGCTTTCTTT.

The gene calls are TRBV7-2 and TRBJ2-2; TRBD2 is a possible D gene (6 bases). Trimming pared 1 base from V and 5 bases from J, leaving 11 bases between. Germline loops: CDR1 SGHTA, CDR2 FQGNSA. The CDR3 has 15 amino acids. The chain's CDR3 is CASSLVAGGTGELFF. As DNA, the CDR3 is TGTGCCAGCAGCTTAGTCGCTGGGGGGACCGGGGAGCTGTTTTTT.

The rearrangement uses TRBV6-5 and TRBJ2-5; D remains ambiguous. Trimming shortened V by 2 bases and J by 2 bases, and 6 bases separated the two germline ends. The length of the CDR3 is 13 residues. Germline V lookup: CDR1 MNHEY, CDR2 SVGAGI. The chain's CDR3 is CASSYGQQETQYF. CDR3 DNA: TGTGCCAGCAGTTACGGTCAGCAAGAGACCCAGTACTTC.

CDR3 protein: CASTAEGPLDTQYF. The CDR3 DNA follows: TGTGCCAGCACCGCGGAGGGCCCCCTGGATACGCAGTATTTT. The V and J genes are TRBV11-2 and TRBJ2-3; tentatively, D is TRBD2 (6 bases). The CDR3 loop spans 14 amino acids. Germline CDR1 is SGHAT and CDR2 is FQNNGV. V was clipped by 7 bases and J by 6 bases, with 17 bases between them.

The chain carries TRBV7-2 and TRBJ1-2; weak D call: TRBD1 (6 bases). V dropped 5 bases and J dropped 5 bases, with 15 bases sitting between them. Germline V CDR1 and CDR2: SGHTA, FQGNSA. The CDR3 length is 14 residues. DNA for the CDR3: TGTGCCAGCAGCCCCCGGACAGACCAGTATGGCTACACCTTC. It encodes CASSPRTDQYGYTF.

The chain uses TRBV5-1 and TRBJ1-5; no reliable D call. The CDR3 has 15 residues. The germline CDR1 and CDR2 sequences are SGHRS and YFSETQ. V was shortened by 0 bases and J by 0 bases, with 7 bases between the two germline ends. The CDR3 loop reads CASSLGLGSNQPQHF. CDR3 DNA: TGCGCCAGCAGCTTGGGGTTGGGTAGCAATCAGCCCCAGCATTTT.

J is TRBJ2-3 and V is TRBV28; the match to TRBD2 covers 10 bases. V dropped 6 bases and J dropped 6; count of bases not matched to a gene: 15. CDR1 is MDHEN and CDR2 is SYDVKM in the germline V gene. The CDR3 is 17 amino acids. The CDR3 sequence: CASSPPGLAGAADTQYF. The CDR3, as DNA: TGTGCCAGCAGCCCTCCGGGGCTAGCGGGAGCCGCGGATACGCAGTATTTT. Using reference TRBV28 and TRBJ2-3 for the parts outside the CDR3, the full variable domain is DVKVTQSSRYLVKRTGEKVFLECVQDMDHENMFWYRQDPGLGLRLIYFSYDVKMKEKGDIPEGYSVSREKKERFSLILESASTNQTSMYLCASSPPGLAGAADTQYFGPGTRLTVL.

The V and J genes are TRBV6-5 and TRBJ1-2, with D tentatively TRBD1 (6 bases). The CDR3 covers 13 residues. Trimming stripped 6 bases from V and 5 bases from J, with 13 bases between. Germline V gene sequence: CDR1 MNHEY, CDR2 SVGAGI. The CDR3 reads CASSSGEAYGYTF. The CDR3 nucleotides are TGTGCCAGCAGCTCAGGGGAGGCTTATGGCTACACCTTC.

The chain employs TRBV14 and TRBJ1-1, with unresolved D. The V gene's germline CDR1 is SGHDN and CDR2 FVKESK. Deletions cut 1 base from V and 7 bases from J, with 13 bases between. This CDR3 is built from 14 residues. CDR3 region: CASSQVLPEREAFF. For the CDR3, the DNA is TGTGCCAGCAGCCAAGTGCTACCTGAACGTGAAGCTTTCTTT.

The chain carries TRBV6-5 and TRBJ2-5; 10 bases line up with TRBD1. Germline V lookup: CDR1 MNHEY, CDR2 SVGAGI. The V and J ends lost 5 bases and 5 bases, in that order; junction bases with no gene match: 5. This CDR3 has 14 residues. CDR3 sequence: CASSDGTGEETQYF. Written as DNA, the CDR3 is TGTGCCAGCAGTGACGGGACAGGGGAGGAGACCCAGTACTTC.

The chain couples TRBV6-1 to TRBJ2-1; D is possibly TRBD2 (6 bases). This CDR3 has 13 residues. Germline CDR1 MNHNS, CDR2 SASEGT. Trimming removed 11 bases from V and 10 bases from J, with 21 bases in between. The CDR3 loop reads CASDPGLQIEQFF. CDR3 DNA: TGTGCCTCGGACCCGGGACTGCAGATCGAGCAGTTCTTC.

The J gene is TRBJ2-2, the V gene TRBV4-3, with TRBD2 identical over 11 bases. The J segment lost 5 bases and the V segment lost 3 bases, leaving 5 bases of the junction unmatched. Germline V lookup: CDR1 LGHNA, CDR2 YSLEER. CDR3 length equals 16 residues. The CDR3 DNA is TGCGCCAGCAGCCATCTAGCGGGGGGTTGGACCGGGGAGCTGTTTTTT. Protein: CASSHLAGGWTGELFF.